This paragraph covers one T cell receptor (beta chain) sequence. The specificity of this receptor is unknown. One end of the junction fails to match germline, which may point to a read error. Read against the paper, the sample's time point label means: more than 35 days after influenza vaccine administration. The data were obtained in a study of response to subunit inactivated influenza vaccine (dated by TCRdb to the late 2010s). General notes on the study: Deep quantitative profiling of the T cell receptor repertoire was used in the study to follow responses to a trivalent subunit inactivated influenza vaccine. The paper's findings and limits, for the study overall: The authors suggested that each seasonal influenza vaccination may recruit only a limited number of new T cells.

Receptor amplification or capture employed RT-PCR. Sequencer: Illumina HiSeq 2500. In TCRdb, the public reads were trimmed at Q25 with fastp and aligned with MiXCR, with productive beta chains retained. Duplicate CDR3 protein sequences are folded into a single record with the most common DNA and genes. In all, the sample holds 160,000 or so distinct CDR3 sequences, and around 9.9% of those were seen once. Of the sample, 9.5% to 15% falls within the top ten clones. The CDR1 and CDR2 encoded by the germline V gene (reference sequence) are DFQATT and SNEGSKA. The CDR3 covers 11 residues, taking in both the cysteine and the phenylalanine. The read is trimmed to its CDR3 DNA, 33 bases read in frame from base 1.

The chain couples TRBV20-1 to TRBJ1-1; the D gene lacks a confident call. The source material was non-naive T cells sorted from PBMCs, sampled 40 to 50 days after vaccination. This specimen's cell subset or site label, interpreted: memory T cell fraction. The clonotype originates from a man in his fifties who received an inactivated influenza vaccine. Donor details come from another sample of the same person, matched by shared clones. For the CDR3, the sequence is CSATKMTSSLF. The DNA is as follows: TGCAGTGCCACGAAAATGACATCCTCCCTCTTT.